A selection of T cell receptor beta chains follows, all from one sample in a study of T cell responses to AZD1222 COVID-19 vaccine. Sequenced by immunoSEQ multiplex PCR; TCRdb stores in-frame clones only, minus some. Of 140,000 to 150,000 clones detected, around four fifths appear once; the ten largest clones hold around 4.3%. The sample here was peripheral blood, taken on day 0 of MenACWY control vaccination. Receptors originate from an adult in good health. Both conserved end residues are part of each CDR3. The D gene is left open where the match is weak. Size tells how often a clone was seen (once, few, many) or the class of an expanded clone, and some rows leave it out.

D,J,size,V,CDR3,DNA
.,TRBJ2-2,once,TRBV2,CASNRRLSTGELFF,TGTGCCAGCAACCGTCGGCTATCCACCGGGGAGCTGTTTTTT
.,TRBJ2-3,.,TRBV2,CASEDTSGRGKADTQYF,TGTGCCAGCGAAGACACCTCCGGACGGGGCAAGGCAGATACGCAGTATTTT
TRBD1,TRBJ2-3,.,TRBV5-1,CASSLGQGDTQYF,TGCGCCAGCAGCTTGGGACAGGGAGATACGCAGTATTTT
.,TRBJ1-3,.,TRBV3-1/TRBV3-2,CASSQRSQGNSGNTIYF,TGTGCCAGCAGCCAAAGGAGCCAGGGGAACTCTGGAAACACCATATATTTT
.,TRBJ1-6,few,TRBV3-1/TRBV3-2,CASSQNALLANSPLHF,TGTGCCAGCAGCCAAAACGCCTTGCTCGCTAATTCACCCCTCCACTTT
TRBD2,TRBJ2-3,.,TRBV7-2,CASSKGLAGGRDTQYF,TGTGCCAGCAGCAAGGGACTAGCGGGGGGTAGGGATACGCAGTATTTT
TRBD2,TRBJ2-1,.,TRBV5-1,CASSLTSGLADEQFF,TGCGCCAGCAGCTTGACTTCGGGACTAGCTGATGAGCAGTTCTTC
TRBD1,TRBJ2-3,.,TRBV5-1,CASNSGTAIFTDTQYF,TGCGCCAGCAACTCCGGGACAGCTATTTTCACAGATACGCAGTATTTT
.,TRBJ1-2,.,TRBV7-2,CASSLVRGVDYGYTF,TGTGCCAGCAGCTTAGTGCGGGGGGTAGACTATGGCTACACCTTC
.,TRBJ2-2,.,TRBV5-4,CASSLEPDTGELFF,TGTGCCAGCAGCTTGGAACCGGACACCGGGGAGCTGTTTTTT
.,TRBJ1-1,.,TRBV12-5,CASGSGRPGSGTEAFF,TGTGCTAGTGGTTCGGGACGCCCGGGGTCGGGCACTGAAGCTTTCTTT
TRBD2,TRBJ2-1,.,TRBV7-9,CASSLGGGANEQFF,TGTGCCAGCAGCTTAGGCGGGGGGGCAAATGAGCAGTTCTTC
.,TRBJ2-5,.,TRBV6-2/TRBV6-3,CASSSRGPHTAETQYF,TGTGCCAGCAGCAGTCGGGGACCGCATACCGCGGAGACCCAGTACTTC
.,TRBJ1-1,.,TRBV5-6,CASSLGPAKNTEAFF,TGTGCCAGCAGCTTGGGCCCGGCCAAGAACACTGAAGCTTTCTTT
.,TRBJ2-3,once,TRBV7-3,CASSWGPGGTTDTQYF,TGTGCCAGCAGCTGGGGGCCTGGGGGCACCACAGATACGCAGTATTTT
.,TRBJ1-1,.,TRBV19,CASSPRVGRVNTEAFF,TGTGCCAGTAGCCCCCGCGTTGGACGGGTGAACACTGAAGCTTTCTTT
.,TRBJ1-1,.,TRBV11-2,CASSLDRLGRGEAFF,TGTGCCAGCAGCTTAGATCGGTTGGGACGTGGTGAAGCTTTCTTT
.,TRBJ2-3,.,TRBV29-1,CSVESTDTQYF,TGCAGCGTAGAAAGCACAGATACGCAGTATTTT
.,TRBJ1-2,.,TRBV13,CASSAGQGFEYGYTF,TGTGCCAGCAGCGCCGGGCAGGGTTTTGAATATGGCTACACCTTC
.,TRBJ1-1,.,TRBV7-2,CASSLNRNTEAFF,TGTGCCAGCAGCTTAAATCGGAACACTGAAGCTTTCTTT
.,TRBJ1-1,.,TRBV19,CASSLGQPNTEAFF,TGTGCCAGTAGTCTTGGACAGCCAAACACTGAAGCTTTCTTT
.,TRBJ2-3,.,TRBV19,CASSMVRGGSDTQYF,TGTGCCAGTAGTATGGTAAGGGGGGGGTCAGATACGCAGTATTTT
.,TRBJ1-2,.,TRBV10-2,CASSERDKYGYTF,TGCGCCAGCAGTGAGAGGGATAAGTATGGCTACACCTTC
.,TRBJ1-6,.,TRBV18,CASSQGSTPLHF,TGTGCCAGCTCCCAGGGGTCTACACCCCTCCACTTT
.,TRBJ1-1,once,TRBV9,CASSPGGSEAFF,TGTGCCAGCAGCCCGGGGGGGTCTGAAGCTTTCTTT
TRBD2,TRBJ2-1,.,TRBV7-8,CASSLVAGLSYNEQFF,TGTGCCAGCAGCTTAGTAGCGGGGCTTTCCTACAATGAGCAGTTCTTC
.,TRBJ2-7,.,TRBV19,CASSTEPRASYEQYF,TGTGCCAGTAGTACCGAGCCTAGGGCGTCCTACGAGCAGTACTTC
.,TRBJ2-3,.,TRBV11-2,CASSTRRGGSTDTQYF,TGTGCCAGCAGCACCCGCAGGGGGGGAAGCACAGATACGCAGTATTTT
.,TRBJ2-5,.,TRBV19,CASSTGLKETQYF,TGTGCCAGTAGTACCGGGCTCAAAGAGACCCAGTACTTC
TRBD1,TRBJ2-1,few,TRBV7-9,CASSFFQGAGEQFF,TGTGCCAGCAGCTTTTTCCAGGGGGCAGGTGAGCAGTTCTTC
TRBD2,TRBJ2-1,.,TRBV6-6,CASSARLAGGPNEQFF,TGTGCCAGCAGTGCTAGACTAGCGGGGGGGCCCAATGAGCAGTTCTTC
TRBD2,TRBJ2-3,.,TRBV9,CASSLGLAGDTQYF,TGTGCCAGCAGCTTAGGACTAGCGGGAGATACGCAGTATTTT
.,TRBJ1-5,.,TRBV6-5,CASTSSNYNQPQHF,TGTGCCAGCACGAGTAGCAACTACAATCAGCCCCAGCATTTT
TRBD2,TRBJ2-3,.,TRBV3-1/TRBV3-2,CASSQAPGLGYKYF,TGTGCCAGCAGCCAGGCCCCGGGACTAGGATACAAGTATTTT
TRBD2,TRBJ2-1,once,TRBV30,CAWSGKAGGNEQFF,TGTGCCTGGAGTGGAAAAGCGGGGGGAAATGAGCAGTTCTTC
.,TRBJ1-2,.,TRBV18,CASSPQGTPYGYTF,TGTGCCAGCTCACCCCAAGGGACACCCTATGGCTACACCTTC
TRBD1,TRBJ1-2,.,TRBV4-1,CASSQGSRGTGVGGYTF,TGCGCCAGCAGCCAAGGCTCCCGGGGTACAGGGGTTGGAGGCTACACCTTC
.,TRBJ1-6,.,TRBV27,CASSYRARNNSPLHF,TGTGCCAGCAGCTACCGGGCAAGGAATAATTCACCCCTCCACTTT
.,TRBJ1-2,once,TRBV29-1,CSGEGSYGYTF,TGCAGCGGAGAGGGGTCATATGGCTACACCTTC
.,TRBJ1-4,.,TRBV11-2,CASSLVWQPNEKLFF,TGTGCCAGCAGCTTAGTGTGGCAACCTAATGAAAAACTGTTTTTT
TRBD1,TRBJ1-1,.,TRBV27,CASSLGTGGGRTEAFF,TGTGCCAGCAGTTTAGGGACAGGGGGCGGTCGGACTGAAGCTTTCTTT